This T cell receptor beta chain was profiled in a study of cytomegalovirus exposure and HLA in healthy donors. About this clone itself: Its cognate antigen is unknown.

Likely unrecorded immune exposures existed in these nominally healthy donors. The CDR3 sequence is 14 residues long. Germline CDR1 and CDR2: KGHSH and LQKENI. V lost 0 bases and J 0 bases, leaving 5 bases between the germline ends. Amplification used 60 Vbeta primers and 13 Jbeta primers. Sequencing used immunoSEQ multiplex PCR; TCRdb keeps in-frame clones, though not all of them. The table shows some 160,000 clones, with nearly 85% occurring only once. Whole-study results and caveats: Accurate prediction of most subjects' HLA-A and HLA-B alleles from TCR beta sequences was reported. Earlier analysis found most TCR beta V segments productive about 87% or about 30% of the time. Later genetic work tied a missense DCLRE1C variant to beta-chain V and J trimming.

Sequenced input: PBMCs. The clonotype was recovered from a male donor in good health and CMV-seronegative. The V gene is TRBV18, the J gene TRBJ1-1, with D possibly matching TRBD1 (5 bases). This CDR3 is CASSPPGVNTEAFF. Here the CDR3 DNA reads TGTGCCAGCTCACCACCAGGGGTGAACACTGAAGCTTTCTTT.